The 3 T cell receptor beta chains below all came from one sample that was sequenced in a study of T cell responses to AZD1222 COVID-19 vaccine. Here immunoSEQ multiplex PCR was the method, and the copy in TCRdb shows in-frame clones only, minus some. The sample consists of about 180,000 clones, about 91% of them appearing once. The source material was peripheral blood, sampled on day 0 of AZD1222 vaccination. The receptors derive from an adult in good health.

This sequence joins TRBV27 and TRBJ2-1, with D perhaps TRBD2 (5 bases). The V and J ends lost 1 base and 9 bases respectively, with 10 bases between them. Germline CDR1 and CDR2: MNHEY and SMNVEV (reference sequence). This CDR3 has 13 residues. The CDR3 sequence: CASSLLPEGEQFF. Here the CDR3 DNA reads TGTGCCAGCAGTTTATTACCCGAGGGTGAGCAGTTCTTC.

This clone was observed once. This chain uses TRBV9 with TRBJ2-2, with unresolved D. The V and J ends lost 2 bases and 2 bases respectively, with 4 bases between them. The CDR3 runs to 13 residues. Per the germline V gene, CDR1 is SGDLS and CDR2 is YYNGEE. The CDR3, as DNA: TGTGCCAGCAGCGTTCCCAACACCGGGGAGCTGTTTTTT. Translated, it gives CASSVPNTGELFF.

The chain has TRBV7-8 and TRBJ2-2; 9 bases agree with TRBD1. The length of the CDR3 is 17 residues. V lost 4 bases to trimming and J lost 3 bases; unmatched junction nucleotides: 9. From germline, CDR1 is SGHVS and CDR2 FQNEAQ. Here the CDR3 reads CASSSPGQGGYTGELFF. The CDR3 DNA is TGTGCCAGCAGCTCGCCGGGACAGGGAGGATACACCGGGGAGCTGTTTTTT.